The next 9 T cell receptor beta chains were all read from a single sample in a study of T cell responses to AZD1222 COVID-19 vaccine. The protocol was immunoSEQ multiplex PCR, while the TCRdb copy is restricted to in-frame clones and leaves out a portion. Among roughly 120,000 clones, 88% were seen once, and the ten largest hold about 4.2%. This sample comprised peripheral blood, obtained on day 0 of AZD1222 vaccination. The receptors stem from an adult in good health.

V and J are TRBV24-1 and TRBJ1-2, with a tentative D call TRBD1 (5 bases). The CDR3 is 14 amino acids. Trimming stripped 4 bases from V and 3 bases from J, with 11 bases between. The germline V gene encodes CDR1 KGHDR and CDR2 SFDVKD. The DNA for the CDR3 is TGTGCCACCAGTGAACCCGGGACGGACTATGGCTACACCTTC. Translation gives CATSEPGTDYGYTF.

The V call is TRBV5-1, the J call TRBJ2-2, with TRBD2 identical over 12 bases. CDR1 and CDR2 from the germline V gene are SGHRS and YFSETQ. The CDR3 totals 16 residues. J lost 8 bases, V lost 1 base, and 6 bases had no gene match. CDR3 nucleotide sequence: TGCGCCAGCAGCTTGCTTGGACTAGCGGGAAGTGGGGAGCTGTTTTTT. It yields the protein CASSLLGLAGSGELFF.

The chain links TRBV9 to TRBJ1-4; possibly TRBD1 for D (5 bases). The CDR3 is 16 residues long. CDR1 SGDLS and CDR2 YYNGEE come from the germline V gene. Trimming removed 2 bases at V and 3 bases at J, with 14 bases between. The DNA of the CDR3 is TGTGCCAGCAGCGTGGGGGGAGCCGGGTCTAATGAAAAACTGTTTTTT. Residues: CASSVGGAGSNEKLFF.

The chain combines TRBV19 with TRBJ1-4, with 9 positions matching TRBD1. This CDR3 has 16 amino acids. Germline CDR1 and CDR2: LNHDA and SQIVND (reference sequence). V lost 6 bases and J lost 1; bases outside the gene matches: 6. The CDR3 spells CASRSRQGVTNEKLFF. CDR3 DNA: TGTGCCAGTAGAAGCCGACAGGGGGTAACTAATGAAAAACTGTTTTTT.

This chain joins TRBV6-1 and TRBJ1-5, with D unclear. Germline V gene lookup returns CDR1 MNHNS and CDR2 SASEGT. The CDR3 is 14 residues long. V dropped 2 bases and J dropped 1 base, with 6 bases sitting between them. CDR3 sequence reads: CASSELWSNQPQHF. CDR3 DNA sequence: TGTGCCAGCAGTGAACTTTGGAGCAATCAGCCCCAGCATTTT.

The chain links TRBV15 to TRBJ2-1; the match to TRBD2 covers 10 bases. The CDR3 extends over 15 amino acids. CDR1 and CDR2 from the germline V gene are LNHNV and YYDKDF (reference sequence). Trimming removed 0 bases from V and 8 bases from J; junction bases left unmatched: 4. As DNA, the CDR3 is TGTGCCACCAGCAGAGAGGCTAGCGGGAGCCATGAGCAGTTCTTC. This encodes CATSREASGSHEQFF.

The CDR3 nucleotides read TGTGCCAGCAAATCGTCCGGGAACCTCCTTTATAATTCACCCCTCCACTTT. Amino acids: CASKSSGNLLYNSPLHF. This chain uses TRBV21-1 with TRBJ1-6. TRBV21-1 constitutes a pseudogene. This CDR3 has 17 residues.

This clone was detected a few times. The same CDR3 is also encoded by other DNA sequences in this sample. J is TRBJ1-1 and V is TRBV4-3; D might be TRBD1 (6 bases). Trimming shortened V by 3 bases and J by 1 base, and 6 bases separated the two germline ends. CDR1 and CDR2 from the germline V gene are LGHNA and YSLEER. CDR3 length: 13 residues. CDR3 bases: TGCGCCAGCAGCCAGACAGGGAACACTGAAGCTTTCTTT. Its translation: CASSQTGNTEAFF.

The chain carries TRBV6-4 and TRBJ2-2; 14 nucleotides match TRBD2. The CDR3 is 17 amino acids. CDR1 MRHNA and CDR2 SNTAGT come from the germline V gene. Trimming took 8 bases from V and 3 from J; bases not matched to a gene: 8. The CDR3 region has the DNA TGTGCCAGCGTCTCGGGACTAGCGGGAGTCTACACCGGGGAGCTGTTTTTT. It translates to CASVSGLAGVYTGELFF.